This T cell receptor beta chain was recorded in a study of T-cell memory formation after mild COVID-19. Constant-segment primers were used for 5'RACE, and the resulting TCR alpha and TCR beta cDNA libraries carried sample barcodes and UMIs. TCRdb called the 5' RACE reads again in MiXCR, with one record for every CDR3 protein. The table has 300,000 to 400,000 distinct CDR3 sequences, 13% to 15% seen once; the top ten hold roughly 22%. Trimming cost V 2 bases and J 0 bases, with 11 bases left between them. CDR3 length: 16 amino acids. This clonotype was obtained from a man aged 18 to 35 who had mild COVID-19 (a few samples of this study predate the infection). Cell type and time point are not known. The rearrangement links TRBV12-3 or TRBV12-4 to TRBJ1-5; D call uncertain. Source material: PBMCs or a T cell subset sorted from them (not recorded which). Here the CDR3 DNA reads TGTGCCAGCAGTTTATCGGGAACTCCTAGCAATCAGCCCCAGCATTTT. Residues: CASSLSGTPSNQPQHF.